This passage covers 9 T cell receptor beta chains from one sample sequenced in a study of cytotoxic CD8 clonotypes in ibrutinib-treated CLL. Assay: immunoSEQ multiplex PCR; the TCRdb copy retains only in-frame clones and omits some. Here the sample spans approximately 320,000 clones, approximately 67% being singletons. The material was PBMCs, obtained after 36 months of ibrutinib treatment. The receptors stem from a human donor with chronic lymphocytic leukemia.

The V gene is TRBV4-2, the J gene TRBJ1-2, with D perhaps matching TRBD1 (6 bases). Trimming took 0 bases from V and 2 from J, leaving 13 bases between them. Germline V gene data show CDR1 as LGHNA and CDR2 as YNFKEQ. The CDR3 is 16 residues long. The CDR3 region is CASSQDGTGTNYGYTF. Written as DNA, the CDR3 is TGTGCCAGCAGCCAAGATGGAACAGGGACGAACTATGGCTACACCTTC.

The CDR3 spells CASSQVFLRATNEKLFF. DNA for the CDR3: TGCGCCAGCAGCCAAGTTTTTCTTAGGGCAACTAATGAAAAACTGTTTTTT. This rearrangement joins TRBV4-1 to TRBJ1-4; D remains ambiguous. The CDR3 extends over 17 amino acids. V was trimmed by 1 base and J by 0 bases, leaving 12 bases between them. Germline CDR1 MGHRA, CDR2 YSYEKL.

The CDR3 DNA reads TGTGCCAGCAGCTTAGTGTCTTTAACGGGACAGGGAAAACTCGGGGAGCTGTTTTTT. This gives the protein CASSLVSLTGQGKLGELFF. This sequence joins TRBV11-3 and TRBJ2-2; 9 bases are a match to TRBD1. The ends lost 1 base at V and 7 bases at J; junction bases unmatched: 16. This CDR3 has 19 amino acids. Germline CDR1 SGHNT, CDR2 YENEEA.

In its sample, this clone was seen a few times. The same CDR3 arises from other DNA sequences in this sample as well. This sequence joins TRBV9 and TRBJ2-3, with no clear D. CDR1 is SGDLS and CDR2 is YYNGEE in the germline V gene. The CDR3 extends over 13 amino acids. The V end was cut by 3 bases, the J end by 2 bases, with 7 bases between. This CDR3 is CASSARVTDTQYF. The CDR3 DNA follows: TGTGCCAGCAGCGCCCGGGTCACAGATACGCAGTATTTT.

This clone was seen only a few times. The V call is TRBV7-9, the J call TRBJ2-2, with no clear D. V was trimmed by 0 bases and J by 2 bases, leaving 4 bases between them. Germline lookup yields CDR1 SEHNR and CDR2 FQNEAQ (reference sequence). This CDR3 has 14 residues. As DNA, the CDR3 is TGTGCCAGCAGCTTAGCATCCAACACCGGGGAGCTGTTTTTT. Amino acid sequence: CASSLASNTGELFF.

The chain employs TRBV10-1 and TRBJ2-7; D remains unclear. Germline lookup yields CDR1 WNHNN and CDR2 SYGVQD (reference sequence). V dropped 3 bases and J dropped 2 bases, with 8 bases sitting between them. This CDR3 region has 13 residues. The CDR3 region is CASSEHGPYEQYF. The CDR3 coding sequence is TGCGCCAGCAGTGAACACGGACCCTACGAGCAGTACTTC.

CDR3 DNA: TGTGCCAGCAGCTCAGTACCAGGGTCATATACGCAGTATTTT. This translates into CASSSVPGSYTQYF. The V gene is TRBV7-3, the J gene TRBJ2-3, with a weak D call TRBD1 (5 bases). Germline-derived CDR1 and CDR2 are SGHTA and FQGTGA. The V end was cut by 4 bases, the J end by 7 bases, with 15 bases between. This CDR3 spans 14 amino acids.

This clone was picked up a small number of times. This chain connects TRBV7-9 to TRBJ1-2; a possible D gene is TRBD1 (6 bases). This CDR3 spans 15 amino acids. V lost 7 bases, J lost 6 bases, and 21 bases lay in between. Germline V CDR1 and CDR2: SEHNR, FQNEAQ (reference sequence). In DNA form, the CDR3 reads TGTGCCAGCACCTTCTGGGGGGCGGGACGTAATGGCTACACCTTC. It translates to CASTFWGAGRNGYTF.

This clone has just a few counts. The chain joins TRBV12-5 to TRBJ2-1, with a tentative D call TRBD1 (5 bases). Germline values: CDR1 LGHNT, CDR2 FRNRAP. Deletions cut 9 bases from V and 2 bases from J, with 11 bases between. CDR3 length: 13 residues. This chain's CDR3 is CARLTGPYNEQFF. CDR3 DNA: TGTGCTAGGCTTACAGGCCCCTACAATGAGCAGTTCTTC.